The 22 T cell receptor beta chains below all came from one sample that was sequenced in a study of blood T cell repertoires in COVID-19. Assay used: immunoSEQ multiplex PCR; TCRdb lists only in-frame clones, some missing. Among roughly 190,000 clones listed, roughly 80% were seen once. Material for sequencing was peripheral blood. The source is a woman in her 70s with COVID-19, enrolled during active disease.

This clone was counted only a few times. This chain connects TRBV24-1 to TRBJ1-5; 10 bases fit TRBD1. CDR1 is KGHDR and CDR2 is SFDVKD in the germline V gene. The CDR3 consists of 16 residues. The ends lost 7 bases at V and 4 bases at J; junction bases unmatched: 9. This chain's CDR3 is CATRRRDRGSNQPQHF. CDR3 DNA: TGTGCCACCAGAAGAAGGGACAGGGGTTCGAATCAGCCCCAGCATTTT.

This clone was seen more than once but under ten times. V gene TRBV3-1 (or the pseudogene TRBV3-2) combines with J gene TRBJ1-1; TRBD1 agrees at 8 bases. The V and J ends lost 8 bases and 10 bases, in that order; junction bases with no gene match: 9. This CDR3 has 12 amino acids. The germline V gene encodes CDR1 LGHDT and CDR2 YNNKEL (reference sequence). The CDR3, as DNA: TGTGCCAGCGGACGACAGGGGAGGGTAGCTTTCTTT. This encodes CASGRQGRVAFF.

On this clone: Other DNA sequences in the sample encode the same CDR3. The chain has TRBV5-1 and TRBJ1-1, with D possibly TRBD1 on 6 matching bases. The CDR3 is 14 residues long. The germline V and J ends were trimmed by 1 base and 0 bases, with 7 bases remaining between them. Germline assignment: CDR1 SGHRS and CDR2 YFSETQ. The DNA for the CDR3 is TGCGCCAGCAGCTTGCAGGGGATGAACACTGAAGCTTTCTTT. It yields the protein CASSLQGMNTEAFF.

This clone was observed a few times. This chain links TRBV28 with TRBJ2-5; weak D call: TRBD1 (6 bases). CDR1 and CDR2 (germline): MDHEN, SYDVKM. The CDR3 has 14 residues. V lost 7 bases to trimming and J lost 2 bases, with 14 bases between them. CDR3 sequence: CASTGVGFQETQYF. CDR3 in DNA: TGTGCCAGCACAGGGGTGGGATTTCAAGAGACCCAGTACTTC.

This clone is a singleton in its sample. This rearrangement joins TRBV5-8 to TRBJ1-2; tentatively, D is TRBD1 (6 bases). The CDR3 sequence is 15 residues long. CDR1 is SGHTS, CDR2 YDEGEE, per germline. V lost 2 bases to trimming and J lost 0 bases, with 11 bases between them. The CDR3 DNA reads as TGTGCCAGCAGCTTAGCAGGACAGCCTAACTATGGCTACACCTTC. Amino acid sequence: CASSLAGQPNYGYTF.

The CDR3 DNA reads as TGTGCCACCAGTGATTTCAGGGGGCGGGATACGCAGTATTTT. This translates into CATSDFRGRDTQYF. The chain links TRBV24-1 to TRBJ2-3; 8 bases are shared with TRBD1. CDR3 length equals 14 residues. J lost 6 bases, V lost 1 base, and 2 bases had no gene match. Germline values: CDR1 KGHDR, CDR2 SFDVKD.

The chain combines TRBV15 with TRBJ2-1; D is undetermined. V lost 3 bases, J lost 4 bases, and 7 bases lay in between. CDR3 length: 13 residues. Germline V CDR1 and CDR2: LNHNV, YYDKDF (reference sequence). Here the CDR3 DNA reads TGTGCCACCAGCAGTTCCCCTTACAATGAGCAGTTCTTC. It specifies CATSSSPYNEQFF.

Remarks on this clone: The same CDR3 can be traced to other DNA sequences in this sample. The chain joins TRBV9 to TRBJ1-5; D might be TRBD1 (5 bases). CDR1 and CDR2 from the germline V gene are SGDLS and YYNGEE. Trimming cost V 3 bases and J 5 bases, with 15 bases left between them. This CDR3 region has 15 residues. CDR3 bases: TGTGCCAGCAGCGCAGGGCAGGGAAGGGATCAGCCCCAGCATTTT. Translated, it gives CASSAGQGRDQPQHF.

The J gene is TRBJ2-4, the V gene TRBV19, with a possible D match to TRBD2 (7 bases). The V and J ends lost 0 bases and 4 bases respectively, with 22 bases between them. Germline lookup yields CDR1 LNHDA and CDR2 SQIVND (reference sequence). The CDR3 has 19 residues. Here the CDR3 reads CASSIDLSGRGQLKNIQYF. The CDR3 DNA reads as TGTGCCAGTAGTATAGATCTCAGTGGGCGGGGGCAACTAAAAAACATTCAGTACTTC.

The chain carries TRBV6-1 and TRBJ2-2; tentative D call: TRBD2 (6 bases). Germline assignment: CDR1 MNHNS and CDR2 SASEGT. This CDR3 contains 13 residues. Trimming shortened V by 10 bases and J by 8 bases, and 17 bases separated the two germline ends. In DNA, the CDR3 is TGTGCCACTCGGGACTCTCGTTCGGGGGAGCTGTTTTTT. Translating gives CATRDSRSGELFF.

The DNA of the CDR3 is TGTGCCAGTAGTCCGCCGGAGGCCTACGAGCAGTACTTC. Protein product: CASSPPEAYEQYF. V and J are TRBV19 and TRBJ2-7; tentative D call: TRBD2 (5 bases). CDR3 length: 13 residues. The ends were cut back, 5 bases at V and 2 bases at J, with 10 bases in the middle. Germline V gene data show CDR1 as LNHDA and CDR2 as SQIVND (reference sequence).

J is TRBJ2-6 and V is TRBV29-1, with 7 bases matching TRBD1. Trimming removed 7 bases from V and 4 bases from J; junction bases left unmatched: 10. Germline V CDR1 and CDR2: SQVTM, ANQGSEA. The CDR3 is 15 amino acids. CDR3 amino acids: CSALDRLWGANVLTF. In DNA form, the CDR3 reads TGCAGCGCCTTGGACAGGCTGTGGGGGGCCAACGTCCTGACTTTC. Filled out from reference TRBV29-1 and TRBJ2-6, the complete variable domain reads SAVISQKPSRDICQRGTSLTIQCQVDSQVTMMFWYRQQPGQSLTLIATANQGSEATYESGFVIDKFPISRPNLTFSTLTVSNMSPEDSSIYLCSALDRLWGANVLTFGAGSRLTVL.

The rearrangement joins TRBV19 to TRBJ1-5; D not certain. From germline, CDR1 is LNHDA and CDR2 SQIVND (reference sequence). CDR3 length: 16 residues. The V and J ends lost 0 bases and 2 bases respectively, with 11 bases between them. The CDR3 loop reads CASSIEVRQRNQPQHF. The CDR3 DNA reads as TGTGCCAGTAGTATAGAAGTCAGGCAGCGCAATCAGCCCCAGCATTTT.

J is TRBJ2-4 and V is TRBV5-1; tentatively, D is TRBD2 (5 bases). Trimming removed 0 bases from V and 0 bases from J, with 7 bases in between. The CDR3 length is 15 residues. The germline gives CDR1 SGHRS, CDR2 YFSETQ. The CDR3 bases are TGCGCCAGCAGCTTGGGGGGAGAAGCCAAAAACATTCAGTACTTC. It specifies CASSLGGEAKNIQYF.

The CDR3 DNA sequence: TGTGCCAGCAGCCAAGCTGGGGGACAGATAAACACTGAAGCTTTCTTT. Amino acids: CASSQAGGQINTEAFF. The chain uses TRBV4-2 and TRBJ1-1; 7 positions match TRBD1. CDR3 size: 16 residues. Germline loops: CDR1 LGHNA, CDR2 YNFKEQ. Losses at the gene ends were 1 base for V and 2 bases for J; bases not matched to a gene: 7.

In DNA form, the CDR3 reads TGTGCCAGCAGTGGTAACAGGTATAATGAGCAGTTCTTC. The encoded protein is CASSGNRYNEQFF. This rearrangement joins TRBV2 to TRBJ2-1; maybe TRBD1 (5 bases). Trimming removed 4 bases at V and 7 bases at J, with 11 bases between. This CDR3 contains 13 residues. In germline, CDR1 is SNHLY, CDR2 FYNNEI.

The rearrangement links TRBV18 to TRBJ1-1; unclear D gene. Germline lookup yields CDR1 KGHSH and CDR2 LQKENI. V lost 3 bases to trimming and J lost 1 base, with 9 bases between them. CDR3 length: 14 amino acids. In nucleotides, the CDR3 is TGTGCCAGCTCACCTCAACATCAGAACACTGAAGCTTTCTTT. It encodes CASSPQHQNTEAFF.

The V and J genes are TRBV6-5 and TRBJ2-7; TRBD1 agrees at 9 bases. V was pared by 6 bases and J by 4 bases, with 10 bases of the junction left unmatched. Germline CDR1 and CDR2: MNHEY and SVGAGI. This CDR3 comprises 15 residues. CDR3 amino acids: CASSFSGTGRYEQYV. CDR3 nucleotide sequence: TGTGCCAGCAGCTTCTCCGGGACAGGGCGGTACGAGCAGTACGTC.

This chain uses TRBV29-1 with TRBJ1-1; TRBD1 matches 10 bases. Losses at the gene ends were 4 bases for V and 7 bases for J; bases not matched to a gene: 9. Looked up from germline, CDR1 is SQVTM and CDR2 is ANQGSEA. This CDR3 contains 14 residues. The CDR3 sequence: CSVVKRGQGLEAFF. The CDR3 bases are TGCAGCGTTGTAAAGCGGGGACAGGGGCTTGAAGCTTTCTTT.

V and J are TRBV5-1 and TRBJ2-1, with 7 bases fitting TRBD2. V was clipped by 3 bases and J by 2 bases; unmatched bases: 11. The length of the CDR3 is 17 residues. Germline V lookup: CDR1 SGHRS, CDR2 YFSETQ. CDR3 sequence: CASSSDTSALPYNEQFF. As DNA, the CDR3 is TGCGCCAGCAGCTCAGATACTAGCGCGCTACCCTACAATGAGCAGTTCTTC. Full variable domain (rest looked up from reference TRBV5-1 and TRBJ2-1): KAGVTQTPRYLIKTRGQQVTLSCSPISGHRSVSWYQQTPGQGLQFLFEYFSETQRNKGNFPGRFSGRQFSNSRSEMNVSTLELGDSALYLCASSSDTSALPYNEQFFGPGTRLTVL.

The chain is built from TRBV9 and TRBJ2-7, with D unresolved. V lost 4 bases and J 9 bases, leaving 20 bases between the germline ends. The CDR3 runs 14 residues. Per germline, CDR1 SGDLS and CDR2 YYNGEE. Here the CDR3 reads CASSPSPGYERQYF. CDR3 DNA sequence: TGTGCCAGCAGCCCCTCACCCGGTTACGAGCGGCAGTACTTC.

The CDR3 is CASSVGYMGSGNTIYF. The CDR3 DNA reads TGTGCCAGCAGCGTAGGGTATATGGGCAGCGGAAACACCATATATTTT. This chain links TRBV9 with TRBJ1-3; D remains unclear. Germline assignment: CDR1 SGDLS and CDR2 YYNGEE. There are 16 residues in the CDR3. V was shortened by 0 bases and J by 4 bases, with 14 bases between the two germline ends.